These 16 T cell receptor beta chains were all obtained from the same sample, sequenced in a study of spatial heterogeneity in lung cancer. Time point in this sample: sample taken at primary tumor resection. Tumor, nontumor lung or frozen PBMC supplied whole RNA, sequenced without sorting. TCRdb itself ran the 5' RACE reads through MiXCR, one entry per CDR3 protein. This sample yields some 83,000 distinct CDR3 sequences, of which about 20% are seen a single time; about 6.6% belongs to the top ten. The sample was PBMCs, taken at surgery. Source of these receptors: a male donor with early-stage non-small cell lung cancer.

The table lists this clonotype with a few counts. V is TRBV19 and J is TRBJ2-6, with a possible D match to TRBD2 (5 bases). V lost 2 bases and J 4 bases, leaving 9 bases between the germline ends. Germline V gene sequence: CDR1 LNHDA, CDR2 SQIVND (reference sequence). The CDR3 length is 15 residues. The CDR3 DNA is TGTGCCAGTAGTATAACCGGGGTAGGGGCCAACGTCCTGACTTTC. Its translation is CASSITGVGANVLTF.

The chain couples TRBV4-1 to TRBJ1-5, with 7 bases aligning to TRBD1. Germline CDR1 is MGHRA and CDR2 is YSYEKL. With V trimmed by 4 bases and J by 0 bases, 6 bases remained unmatched. The CDR3 is 16 amino acids. Here the CDR3 reads CASSPRTGHSNQPQHF. The DNA of the CDR3 is TGCGCCAGCAGCCCTCGGACAGGTCATAGCAATCAGCCCCAGCATTTT.

This clonotype turned up a few times. The chain recombines TRBV5-4 with TRBJ2-7, with 12 bases aligning to TRBD2. The ends lost 0 bases at V and 6 bases at J; junction bases unmatched: 4. The germline V gene encodes CDR1 SGHNT and CDR2 YYREEE (reference sequence). CDR3 length: 15 amino acids. The CDR3 reads CASSLAGLAGSEQYF. The CDR3 nucleotides read TGTGCCAGCAGCTTGGCCGGACTAGCGGGGAGCGAGCAGTACTTC.

This clonotype was seen at least ten times. V is TRBV5-1 and J is TRBJ2-3, with D possibly being TRBD2 (6 bases). Germline-derived CDR1 and CDR2 are SGHRS and YFSETQ. The CDR3 is 15 residues long. Trimming stripped 6 bases from V and 3 bases from J, with 17 bases between. The CDR3 nucleotides read TGCGCCAGCACGCGGGGTATGGTATTGACAGATACGCAGTATTTT. This translates into CASTRGMVLTDTQYF.

This clonotype was seen more than once but under ten times. This chain links TRBV24-1 with TRBJ1-2; D perhaps matches TRBD1 (5 bases). The CDR3 totals 14 residues. Germline CDR1 is KGHDR and CDR2 is SFDVKD. V dropped 5 bases and J dropped 0 bases, with 9 bases sitting between them. For the CDR3, the DNA is TGTGCCACCAGTGTGGCAGGGTCTAACTATGGCTACACCTTC. Translated: CATSVAGSNYGYTF.

The V call is TRBV28, the J call TRBJ2-5; the D gene is possibly TRBD2 (5 bases). Germline CDR1 reads MDHEN; CDR2 reads SYDVKM. CDR3 length equals 11 residues. V shed 8 bases and J shed 5 bases, with 9 bases lying between them. CDR3 in amino acids: CASCGPETQYF. As DNA, the CDR3 is TGTGCCAGCTGCGGGCCGGAGACCCAGTACTTC.

This clonotype was observed at least ten times. This chain uses TRBV29-1 with TRBJ2-1; 13 bases match TRBD2. J gave up 9 bases and V 5 bases, and 10 bases lay outside the gene matches. In germline, CDR1 is SQVTM, CDR2 ANQGSEA. CDR3 size: 15 residues. CDR3 sequence reads: CSVTGLAGALSEQFF. As DNA, the CDR3 is TGCAGCGTTACAGGACTAGCGGGAGCGTTAAGTGAGCAGTTCTTC.

The chain uses TRBV12-3 or TRBV12-4 and TRBJ2-2; tentatively, D is TRBD1 (5 bases). V was shortened by 2 bases and J by 7 bases, with 14 bases between the two germline ends. This CDR3 is 15 amino acids long. For the CDR3, the DNA is TGTGCCAGCAGTTTATCTATGGGGCTCAGCGGGGAGCTGTTTTTT. Amino acid sequence: CASSLSMGLSGELFF.

This clonotype was recorded a few times. V usage is TRBV6-5 and J usage is TRBJ2-7, with 8 bases that match TRBD1. CDR3 size: 14 residues. J gave up 9 bases and V 0 bases, and 7 bases lay outside the gene matches. Germline V CDR1 and CDR2: MNHEY, SVGAGI. CDR3: CASSYSDREFRQYF. The CDR3 DNA reads as TGTGCCAGCAGTTACTCGGACAGGGAATTTAGGCAGTACTTC.

The rearrangement links TRBV28 to TRBJ2-5; D remains ambiguous. Between the trimmed V and J ends, which lost 3 bases and 5 bases, there was a span of 4 bases. Per the germline V gene, CDR1 is MDHEN and CDR2 is SYDVKM. The length of the CDR3 is 11 residues. CDR3 amino acids: CASSFSETQYF. CDR3 coding DNA: TGTGCCAGCAGTTTTTCGGAGACCCAGTACTTC.

The chain joins TRBV6-2 or TRBV6-3 to TRBJ2-3, with TRBD2 matching 8 bases. The CDR3 consists of 15 residues. CDR1 is MNHEY and CDR2 is SVGEGT in the germline V gene. Trimming cost V 11 bases and J 3 bases; bases outside gene matches: 13. CDR3 coding DNA: TGTGCCGCCGCCGGGACTAGTCTCGGAACAGATACGCAGTATTTT. It encodes CAAAGTSLGTDTQYF.

This clonotype was counted a few times. This chain uses TRBV12-3 or TRBV12-4 with TRBJ2-2, with D possibly TRBD2 on 5 matching bases. V was cut by 3 bases and J by 1 base, with 12 bases left in between. The CDR3 is 16 amino acids. CDR3 nucleotide sequence: TGTGCCAGCAGTTTCGGGGTTCAGATGAACACCGGGGAGCTGTTTTTT. Its protein is CASSFGVQMNTGELFF.

This clonotype was seen a few times. The rearrangement uses TRBV19 and TRBJ2-2; possible D gene TRBD1, 5 bases. The V gene's germline CDR1 is LNHDA and CDR2 SQIVND (reference sequence). The CDR3 extends over 15 amino acids. Trimming pared 7 bases from V and 0 bases from J, leaving 12 bases between. The CDR3 protein is CASNPSRANTGELFF. DNA of the CDR3: TGTGCCAGTAACCCCAGCAGGGCGAACACCGGGGAGCTGTTTTTT.

This clonotype was observed many times. V and J are TRBV29-1 and TRBJ2-1; possibly TRBD1 or TRBD2 for D (5 bases each). The V and J ends lost 4 bases and 2 bases respectively, with 12 bases between them. CDR3 length: 14 residues. Germline lookup yields CDR1 SQVTM and CDR2 ANQGSEA. The CDR3 loop is CSVAPLGAYNEQFF. In DNA form, the CDR3 reads TGCAGCGTTGCCCCACTGGGGGCCTACAATGAGCAGTTCTTC.

This clonotype occurred many times. The chain links TRBV29-1 to TRBJ1-4; no definite D call. The V and J ends lost 1 base and 7 bases respectively, with 7 bases between them. Germline CDR1 reads SQVTM; CDR2 reads ANQGSEA. This CDR3 spans 12 amino acids. The CDR3 DNA reads as TGCAGCGTTGAAGCACCCCCTGAAAAACTGTTTTTT. It encodes CSVEAPPEKLFF.

The chain links TRBV2 to TRBJ1-1, with a possible D match to TRBD1 (6 bases). The CDR3 is 15 residues long. Trimming took off 6 bases at V and 0 bases at J, with 14 bases between the two ends. Per the germline V gene, CDR1 is SNHLY and CDR2 is FYNNEI. CDR3 region: CASRDNRELNTEAFF. In DNA form, the CDR3 reads TGTGCCAGCAGGGATAACAGGGAACTGAACACTGAAGCTTTCTTT.